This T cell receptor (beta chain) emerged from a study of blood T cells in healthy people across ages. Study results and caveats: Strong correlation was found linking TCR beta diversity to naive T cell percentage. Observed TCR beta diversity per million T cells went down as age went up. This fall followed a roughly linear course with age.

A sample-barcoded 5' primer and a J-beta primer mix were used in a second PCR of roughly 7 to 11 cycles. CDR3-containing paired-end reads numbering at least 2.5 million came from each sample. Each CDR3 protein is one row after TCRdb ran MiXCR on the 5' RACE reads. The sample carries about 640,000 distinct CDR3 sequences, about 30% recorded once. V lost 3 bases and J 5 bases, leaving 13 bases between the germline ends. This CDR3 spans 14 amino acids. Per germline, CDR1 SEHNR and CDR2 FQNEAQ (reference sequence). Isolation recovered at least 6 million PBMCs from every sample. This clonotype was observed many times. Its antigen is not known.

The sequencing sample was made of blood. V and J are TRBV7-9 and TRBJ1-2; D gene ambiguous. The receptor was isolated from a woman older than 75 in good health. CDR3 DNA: TGTGCCAGCAGCTTCTCCCGGATGCCGTATGGCTACACCTTC. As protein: CASSFSRMPYGYTF.